One sample yielded the 24 T cell receptor beta chains listed below, sequenced in a study of T cells after posttransplantation cyclophosphamide. A marrow graft followed busulfan-fludarabine conditioning, with cyclophosphamide on days +3 and +4. Repertoires were generated with immunoSEQ multiplex PCR, while TCRdb's copy carries only in-frame clones and drops some. The table has roughly 5,900 clones, approximately 1.8% seen once. The sequenced sample was PBMCs, obtained almost 250 days after a stem cell transplant with posttransplant cyclophosphamide. These receptors were obtained from a male patient aged 30 to 40 who received an allogeneic stem cell transplant from a related donor, was CMV-positive, and had no GVHD. Among the T cells, some may be from the graft donor.

By frequency in the sample, this clone is medium-sized. This sequence joins TRBV28 and TRBJ2-7; TRBD1 matches 11 bases. The length of the CDR3 is 13 residues. V shed 9 bases, J shed 4 bases, and the junction held 5 bases outside the gene matches. Germline lookup yields CDR1 MDHEN and CDR2 SYDVKM. The CDR3 loop reads CASQGTGGYEQYF. DNA of the CDR3: TGTGCCAGTCAAGGGACAGGGGGGTACGAGCAGTACTTC. Full variable domain (outside the CDR3, taken from reference TRBV28 and TRBJ2-7): DVKVTQSSRYLVKRTGEKVFLECVQDMDHENMFWYRQDPGLGLRLIYFSYDVKMKEKGDIPEGYSVSREKKERFSLILESASTNQTSMYLCASQGTGGYEQYFGPGTRLTVT.

This clone was seen a handful of times. The chain uses TRBV11-3 and TRBJ2-5, with D maybe TRBD2 (5 bases). This CDR3 is 15 amino acids long. The V gene lost 1 base and the J gene lost 2 bases, with 11 bases spanning the gap. CDR1 and CDR2 from the germline V gene are SGHNT and YENEEA. CDR3 loop: CASSLAFGEQETQYF. The CDR3 DNA follows: TGTGCCAGCAGCTTAGCATTCGGGGAACAAGAGACCCAGTACTTC.

The genes are TRBV10-3 and TRBJ2-5, with TRBD1 as a possible D gene (6 bases). The better agreement between TRBJ2-7 and the DNA end casts doubt on the J call. The CDR3 length is 13 residues. Germline CDR1 reads ENHRY; CDR2 reads SYGVKD. The CDR3, as DNA: TGTGCCATCGAGGGGGACACCAATTACGAGCAGTACTTC. It is translated as CAIEGDTNYEQYF.

This clone was counted between two and nine times. V is TRBV7-6 and J is TRBJ1-1; D is perhaps TRBD1 (6 bases). CDR3 length: 16 amino acids. V dropped 5 bases and J dropped 0 bases, with 16 bases sitting between them. Germline V lookup: CDR1 SGHVS, CDR2 FNYEAQ. This CDR3 reads CASSPGRGPMNTEAFF. The DNA of the CDR3 is TGTGCCAGCAGCCCGGGGCGGGGGCCCATGAACACTGAAGCTTTCTTT.

This clone occurred a few times. The J gene is TRBJ1-4, the V gene TRBV11-2; maybe TRBD1 (5 bases). The CDR3 has 15 residues. Germline-derived CDR1 and CDR2 are SGHAT and FQNNGV. V was clipped by 1 base and J by 3 bases, with 9 bases between them. The CDR3 nucleotides read TGTGCCAGCAGCTTAGCGGCAGGGTCTAATGAAAAACTGTTTTTT. It is translated as CASSLAAGSNEKLFF.

As to this clone: Its ends do not fully match the called genes, so a read error is possible. The chain has TRBV7-2 and TRBJ2-2; D might be TRBD1 (5 bases). Germline-derived CDR1 and CDR2 are SGHTA and FQGNSA. The CDR3 covers 14 residues. CDR3 in amino acids: CASTLDSYTGELFF. The CDR3 DNA follows: TGTGCCAGCACCTTAGACAGTTACACCGGGGAGCTGTTTTTT.

A few counts support this clone. The gene calls are TRBV11-2 and TRBJ2-3; unclear D gene. V was cut by 6 bases and J by 0 bases, with 7 bases left in between. From germline, CDR1 is SGHAT and CDR2 FQNNGV. The CDR3 is made up of 13 amino acids. The CDR3 sequence is CASRAFSTDTQYF. CDR3 sequence (DNA): TGTGCCAGCAGAGCTTTTAGCACAGATACGCAGTATTTT.

This clone has a handful of counts. The CDR3 DNA reads TGTGCCAGCAGCTTAGGTGCCGGCTCCTACGAGCAGTACTTC. Translated: CASSLGAGSYEQYF. The V and J genes are TRBV7-9 and TRBJ2-7; D gene unclear. Germline V gene data show CDR1 as SEHNR and CDR2 as FQNEAQ (reference sequence). This CDR3 spans 14 amino acids. The V end was cut by 1 base, the J end by 0 bases, with 7 bases between.

There are a few counts of this clone. The rearrangement links TRBV6-6 to TRBJ1-3; D is unclear. The germline gives CDR1 MNHNY, CDR2 SVGAGI (reference sequence). The CDR3 consists of 15 residues. V lost 7 bases and J lost 0, with 13 bases in between. CDR3 nucleotides: TGTGCCAGCACCCGGGCGGGCGGCTCTGGAAACACCATATATTTT. Its translation is CASTRAGGSGNTIYF.

This clone was counted between two and nine times. V is TRBV4-1 and J is TRBJ2-3; 10 bases line up with TRBD2. The CDR3 sequence is 18 residues long. Germline assignment: CDR1 MGHRA and CDR2 YSYEKL. Germline trimming cut 4 bases from V and 4 bases from J; bases unmatched to any gene: 14. The DNA of the CDR3 is TGCGCCAGCAGCCGCCCGTCGGTCAGCGGGGGGGCTCCAGATACGCAGTATTTT. It codes for CASSRPSVSGGAPDTQYF.

This clone was observed a few times. V and J are TRBV6-5 and TRBJ1-5; TRBD1 might be the D (6 bases). With 6 bases removed from V and 0 bases from J, the gap between germline ends came to 12 bases. This CDR3 comprises 15 residues. CDR1 is MNHEY and CDR2 is SVGAGI in the germline V gene. The CDR3: CASSPDRFSNQPQHF. The CDR3 DNA sequence: TGTGCCAGCAGCCCAGACAGGTTTAGCAATCAGCCCCAGCATTTT.

This clone was detected a few times. The rearrangement uses TRBV6-6 and TRBJ2-3; TRBD2 matches at 11 bases. The CDR3 runs 14 residues. The V gene's germline CDR1 is MNHNY and CDR2 SVGAGI (reference sequence). V was clipped by 10 bases and J by 4 bases; unmatched bases: 7. CDR3 DNA: TGTGCCACACAGACTAGCGGGGTGCCAGATACGCAGTATTTT. Translation gives CATQTSGVPDTQYF.

This clone was picked up a small number of times. The chain joins TRBV25-1 to TRBJ2-1; TRBD2 agrees at 8 bases. From germline, CDR1 is MGHDK and CDR2 SYGVNS. The CDR3 runs to 13 residues. The V gene end was trimmed by 10 bases and the J gene end by 8 bases; junction bases not matched to a gene: 10. CDR3 coding DNA: TGTGCCACCATACCATCGGGAGGGGATGAGCAGTTCTTC. This codes for CATIPSGGDEQFF.

The V call is TRBV4-2, the J call TRBJ1-4, with D unresolved. Germline values: CDR1 LGHNA, CDR2 YNFKEQ. Deletions cut 3 bases from V and 0 bases from J, with 11 bases between. This CDR3 is 16 amino acids long. The CDR3 sequence: CASSHALEATNEKLFF. The CDR3 DNA sequence: TGTGCCAGCAGCCACGCCCTAGAGGCAACTAATGAAAAACTGTTTTTT.

This clone was picked up a small number of times. V usage is TRBV9 and J usage is TRBJ1-1; 9 positions match TRBD1. V lost 3 bases, J lost 1 base, and 7 bases stayed unmatched. Germline values: CDR1 SGDLS, CDR2 YYNGEE. The CDR3 has 16 residues. The CDR3 sequence: CASSGRQGVGNTEAFF. CDR3 DNA: TGTGCCAGCAGCGGAAGACAGGGGGTCGGGAACACTGAAGCTTTCTTT.

The chain is built from TRBV27 and TRBJ2-7, with 8 bases fitting TRBD1. Germline V gene sequence: CDR1 MNHEY, CDR2 SMNVEV (reference sequence). V shed 9 bases, J shed 0 bases, and the junction held 7 bases outside the gene matches. The CDR3 is 14 residues long. The CDR3 region is CASARDRFSYEQYF. DNA of the CDR3: TGTGCCAGTGCCCGGGACAGGTTCTCCTACGAGCAGTACTTC.

The DNA for the CDR3 is TGTGCCAGCAGCGTAATTGCGGGGGCCGCGAACACCGGGGAGCTGTTTTTT. This encodes CASSVIAGAANTGELFF. This chain uses TRBV9 with TRBJ2-2; weak D call: TRBD2 (7 bases). V was pared by 1 base and J by 0 bases, with 13 bases between. Germline V lookup: CDR1 SGDLS, CDR2 YYNGEE. CDR3 length: 17 amino acids.

This clone was counted between two and nine times. One end of the junction varies from germline; a read error may be responsible. This specimen includes other DNA sequences encoding the same CDR3. The rearrangement links TRBV7-2 to TRBJ2-3; 9 bases are a match to TRBD2. This CDR3 region has 17 residues. CDR1 and CDR2 from the germline V gene are SGHTA and FQGNSA. CDR3 amino acids: CASSFVPSGDSTDTQYF. The DNA of the CDR3 is TGTGCCAGCAGCTTTGTGCCTAGCGGGGATAGCACAGACACGCAGTATTTT.

This rearrangement joins TRBV30 to TRBJ1-4; TRBD1 matches 8 bases. The CDR3 length is 15 residues. The J segment lost 7 bases and the V segment lost 0 bases, leaving 7 bases of the junction unmatched. Germline-derived CDR1 and CDR2 are GTSNPN and SVGIG (reference sequence). CDR3 DNA sequence: TGTGCCTGGAGTGTGGTCAGGGGGCCGAGTGAAAAACTGTTTTTT. It yields the protein CAWSVVRGPSEKLFF.

This clone was observed a few times. This chain joins TRBV4-3 and TRBJ2-3; the match to TRBD2 covers 10 bases. The CDR3 extends over 16 amino acids. Germline V gene lookup returns CDR1 LGHNA and CDR2 YSLEER. V was clipped by 5 bases and J by 1 base; unmatched bases: 6. CDR3 amino acids: CASSDSGRARTDTQYF. The CDR3 DNA sequence: TGCGCCAGCAGCGACAGCGGGAGGGCCCGCACAGATACGCAGTATTTT.

This clone was observed a few times. The chain has TRBV7-2 and TRBJ2-1; TRBD2 matches at 11 bases. The V and J ends lost 7 bases and 6 bases, in that order; junction bases with no gene match: 5. Looked up from germline, CDR1 is SGHTA and CDR2 is FQGNSA. The CDR3 is made up of 14 amino acids. CDR3 nucleotides: TGTGCCAGCACAAGTGGGACTAGCGGCAATGAGCAGTTCTTC. Protein product: CASTSGTSGNEQFF.

The V call is TRBV5-1, the J call TRBJ2-7; D is possibly TRBD1 (6 bases). Germline loops: CDR1 SGHRS, CDR2 YFSETQ. Trimming left V 4 bases short and J 0 bases short, with 17 bases between. This CDR3 is 16 amino acids long. The CDR3 sequence is CASSEQGIHSSYEQYF. DNA of the CDR3: TGCGCCAGCAGCGAACAGGGAATACATAGCTCCTACGAGCAGTACTTC.

This clone showed up just a few times. The chain combines TRBV5-6 with TRBJ2-5, with 13 bases lining up with TRBD2. Trimming removed 4 bases from V and 2 bases from J; junction bases left unmatched: 11. Germline CDR1 is SGHDT and CDR2 is YYEEEE. The CDR3 runs 18 residues. As DNA, the CDR3 is TGTGCCAGCAGCCCTCGGACTAGCGGGGGACCAAATCAAGAGACCCAGTACTTC. Protein sequence: CASSPRTSGGPNQETQYF.

This clone was seen only a few times. The chain joins TRBV5-1 to TRBJ2-1; 7 nucleotides agree with TRBD2. J lost 8 bases, V lost 4 bases, and 24 bases had no gene match. This CDR3 is built from 19 residues. Germline lookup yields CDR1 SGHRS and CDR2 YFSETQ. The CDR3 sequence is CASSRRVGRSLTSGDEQFF. CDR3 nucleotide sequence: TGCGCCAGCAGCCGTCGTGTCGGGAGGTCCCTTACAAGTGGCGATGAGCAGTTCTTC.